This T cell receptor (beta chain) is from a study of T cells in Graves' hyperthyroidism and ophthalmopathy. Study in general: Peripheral blood draws took place at initial diagnosis, ahead of any treatment. Whole-study findings and limits: Ophthalmopathy, which appeared later, was predicted by the model a median about 6 months before onset.

Regions amplified from RNA transcripts were the TCR beta CDR3 regions. The primer set for the first-round RT-PCR of the TCR CDR3 was HTBI. TCRdb independently ran MiXCR on the multiplex PCR reads; one entry per CDR3 protein. The sample holds under 400,000 distinct CDR3 sequences; 15% to 19% are singletons and the top ten take 28%. This CDR3 contains 18 residues. V was cut by 1 base and J by 0 bases, with 19 bases left in between. Germline V gene lookup returns CDR1 SGHVS and CDR2 FNYEAQ. On this clonotype itself: What it recognizes is unknown.

What was sequenced was blood. The gene calls are TRBV7-6 and TRBJ2-7; possible D gene TRBD2, 7 bases. The TCR was taken from a woman between 18 and 29 years old with Graves' hyperthyroidism that later progressed to Graves' ophthalmopathy. CDR3 in amino acids: CASSLEWGGLGGSYEQYF. The DNA of the CDR3 is TGTGCCAGCAGCTTAGAGTGGGGGGGCCTAGGTGGCTCCTACGAGCAGTACTTC.